This T cell receptor (beta chain) was identified during a study of cytomegalovirus exposure and HLA in healthy donors. Study-wide context: An earlier analysis identified 110 million or so unique TCR beta sequences in about 200 million T cells.

As to this clone: Its specificity is unknown.

13 Jbeta primers and 60 Vbeta primers were used for the PCR. In the authors' workflow: Later reanalysis found approximately 76 million unique TCR beta chains, roughly 10 million of them shared. Generated by immunoSEQ multiplex PCR, the TCRdb table keeps only in-frame clones and is missing some. The V and J calls and clone size were taken over from that table, and D and trimming were inferred from the DNA. The repertoire holds under 95,000 clones, with roughly 74% as singletons. Study-wide points: Most TCRs appeared rarely, but some public TCRs recurred in many donors. Per a later analysis, HLA-associated TCR beta chains showed more clonal expansion than other, equally common TCR beta chains.

This sequence was found in a man aged 35-49 years in good health and CMV-seronegative. Material: PBMCs.

The CDR3 sequence is CASGRQGQNTGELFF. DNA of the CDR3: TGTGCCAGCGGCCGGCAGGGGCAGAACACCGGGGAGCTGTTTTTT. The chain recombines TRBV6-1 with TRBJ2-2, with a tentative D call TRBD1 (6 bases). Trimming took 8 bases from V and 1 from J, leaving 14 bases between them. Per the germline V gene, CDR1 is MNHNS and CDR2 is SASEGT. This CDR3 is built from 15 residues.